The next 9 T cell receptor beta chains were all read from a single sample in a study of T cells in Graves' hyperthyroidism and ophthalmopathy. Template material for amplifying TCR beta CDR3 regions consisted of RNA transcripts. Primed by the HTBI set, a first-round RT-PCR was run on the TCR CDR3. TCRdb redid the calling of the multiplex PCR reads with MiXCR, one entry per CDR3 protein. The data show about 400,000 distinct CDR3 sequences, more than 12% seen once. The sequencing input was blood. These receptors originate from a man aged 50-59 years with Graves' ophthalmopathy.

To note about this clonotype: A read error may be the cause here, since a much bigger clone is one base away. The chain recombines TRBV11-3 with TRBJ2-1, with 10 bases matching TRBD2. CDR1 is SGHNT, CDR2 YENEEA, per germline. The CDR3 sequence is 18 residues long. Trimming at V came to 5 bases and at J to 7 bases, leaving 17 bases not matched to a gene. The CDR3 sequence is CASSPGRRSASGSNEQFF. The CDR3 region has the DNA TGTGCCAGCAGCCCAGGAAGGAGGAGCGCTAGCGGGAGTAATGAGCAGTTCTTC.

The chain links TRBV28 to TRBJ2-7; tentative D call: TRBD1 (6 bases). The CDR3 contains 12 residues. CDR1 and CDR2 (germline): MDHEN, SYDVKM. Trimming removed 6 bases at V and 6 bases at J, with 12 bases between. DNA of the CDR3: TGTGCCAGCAGGAGGACAGATTTCGAGCAGTACTTC. Its translation: CASRRTDFEQYF.

This clonotype occurred many times. The genes are TRBV18 and TRBJ2-2; 11 bases are shared with TRBD2. Per germline, CDR1 KGHSH and CDR2 LQKENI. V shed 2 bases, J shed 5 bases, and the junction held 4 bases outside the gene matches. This CDR3 spans 16 amino acids. The CDR3 DNA sequence: TGTGCCAGCTCACCAGAACTAGCGGGAGCAACCGGGGAGCTGTTTTTT. This sequence encodes CASSPELAGATGELFF.

J is TRBJ2-2 and V is TRBV2; D possibly matches TRBD1 or TRBD2 (5 bases each). Germline-derived CDR1 and CDR2 are SNHLY and FYNNEI. V was clipped by 6 bases and J by 3 bases, with 17 bases between them. The CDR3 loop spans 16 amino acids. For the CDR3, the DNA is TGTGCCAGCAGCCCCACCGGGACGGAGTACACCGGGGAGCTGTTTTTT. Translated: CASSPTGTEYTGELFF.

Points on this clonotype: Since a much larger clone is just one base distant, this may be a read error. V and J are TRBV3-1 and TRBJ2-5, with D perhaps matching TRBD2 (5 bases). V was trimmed by 2 bases and J by 1 base, leaving 11 bases between them. The germline V gene has CDR1 LGHDT and CDR2 YNNKEL (reference sequence). The CDR3 is 15 residues long. The CDR3 sequence: CASSQSRAAQETQYF. The CDR3 nucleotides read TGTGCCAGCAGCCAATCCCGAGCGGCCCAAGAGACCCAGTACTTC.

The sample holds many counts of this clonotype. The rearrangement joins TRBV12-3 or TRBV12-4 to TRBJ1-2, with unresolved D. The CDR3 is 12 amino acids. V was shortened by 5 bases and J by 2 bases, with 6 bases between the two germline ends. The CDR3 region is CASSLDNYGYTF. CDR3 DNA sequence: TGTGCCAGCAGTCTAGACAACTATGGCTACACCTTC.

This clonotype was seen repeatedly, ten times or more. This chain joins TRBV9 and TRBJ2-5; the match to TRBD1 covers 10 bases. In germline, CDR1 is SGDLS, CDR2 YYNGEE. The CDR3 is 16 residues long. V lost 0 bases to trimming and J lost 5 bases; unmatched junction nucleotides: 7. The CDR3 loop is CASSVGGQGNRETQYF. In DNA form, the CDR3 reads TGTGCCAGCAGCGTAGGGGGACAGGGGAATAGGGAGACCCAGTACTTC.

The V and J genes are TRBV14 and TRBJ2-2; D unclear. The CDR3 consists of 15 residues. The germline V and J ends were trimmed by 0 bases and 5 bases, with 10 bases remaining between them. Looked up from germline, CDR1 is SGHDN and CDR2 is FVKESK. The CDR3 spells CASSQEFQPTGELFF. CDR3 bases: TGTGCCAGCAGCCAAGAATTCCAGCCGACCGGGGAGCTGTTTTTT.

Ten or more counts support this clonotype. The DNA for the CDR3 is TGTGGGGGCCTCGGGTACAATGAGCAGTTCTTC. Encoded protein: CGGLGYNEQFF. This sequence joins TRBV30 and TRBJ2-1, with D perhaps TRBD1 (5 bases). Germline CDR1 GTSNPN, CDR2 SVGIG (reference sequence). This CDR3 is built from 11 residues.